This T cell receptor (beta chain) comes out of a study of shared clonotypes between healthy human individuals. Findings and limits, study-wide: For sorted subsets, rarefaction showed incomplete sequencing despite large depth.

CDR1 and CDR2 (germline): SGHRS, YFSETQ. Trimming shortened V by 0 bases and J by 4 bases, and 11 bases separated the two germline ends. This CDR3 has 14 residues. Data came from immunoSEQ multiplex PCR; TCRdb stores just in-frame clones and leaves some out. This sample has 2 million to 2.5 million clones, with approximately 93% found just once. Comments on this clone: Its target is unknown.

V is TRBV5-1 and J is TRBJ2-7; no clear D. The sequencing input was naive CD4+ T cells from PBMCs. Subset reported: CD45RA+ positively selected. The TCR sequence derives from a man between 18 and 35 years old in good health. Some clones in this sample may be carry-over from other donors' samples. CDR3 nucleotides: TGCGCCAGCAGCTTGGATCCCGAGAAATACGAGCAGTACTTC. Amino acids: CASSLDPEKYEQYF. Full variable domain (missing parts from reference TRBV5-1 and TRBJ2-7): KAGVTQTPRYLIKTRGQQVTLSCSPISGHRSVSWYQQTPGQGLQFLFEYFSETQRNKGNFPGRFSGRQFSNSRSEMNVSTLELGDSALYLCASSLDPEKYEQYFGPGTRLTVT.